This is a list of T cell receptor beta chains from one sample in a study of blood T cell repertoires in COVID-19. The method was immunoSEQ multiplex PCR; TCRdb's version includes in-frame clones alone and lacks a portion of them. The sample consists of roughly 90,000 clones, roughly 87% of them appearing once. Sequencing input: peripheral blood. These receptors all stem from a man in his fifties with acute or convalescent COVID-19. Each CDR3 is given with its conserved first and last residue. Fields, in order: clone size, J gene, V gene, D gene, CDR3 length, CDR3 DNA, CDR3 protein. A D gene is named only where the DNA matches it firmly. Where a row states a size, it is once, few, many or the class of an expanded clone; other rows omit it.

NA | TRBJ2-7 | TRBV14 | TRBD1 | 12 | TGTGCCAGCGGGACAGGGGAGTTCGAGCAGTACTTC | CASGTGEFEQYF
NA | TRBJ1-1 | TRBV5-1 | TRBD1 | 14 | TGCGCCAGCACCCTGGGACAGACGAACACTGAAGCTTTCTTT | CASTLGQTNTEAFF
NA | TRBJ2-1 | TRBV5-1 | NA | 13 | TGCGCCAGCAGCTTGGTTCCCCGGGATGAGCAGTTCTTC | CASSLVPRDEQFF
once | TRBJ2-1 | TRBV29-1 | TRBD2 | 12 | TGCAGCGACCGGACTAGCGGGGGTGAGCAGTTCTTC | CSDRTSGGEQFF
NA | TRBJ1-3 | TRBV4-3 | TRBD1 | 15 | TGCGCCAGCAGCCATGACAGGGGCTCTGGAAACACCATATATTTT | CASSHDRGSGNTIYF
NA | TRBJ1-2 | TRBV3-1/TRBV3-2 | TRBD1 | 14 | TGTGCCAGCAGCCATGCCGACAGGGAAGGGGGCTACACCTTC | CASSHADREGGYTF
NA | TRBJ1-6 | TRBV15 | TRBD1 | 15 | TGTGCCACCAGCAGAGATAACAGGGGTAATTCACCCCTCCACTTT | CATSRDNRGNSPLHF
NA | TRBJ1-2 | TRBV19 | TRBD1 | 14 | TGTGCCAGTAGCCCCGGGACAGGGTTTTATGGCTACACCTTC | CASSPGTGFYGYTF
NA | TRBJ2-1 | TRBV3-1/TRBV3-2 | NA | 12 | TGTGCCAGCAGCTCCCTCGAGAATGAGCAGTTCTTC | CASSSLENEQFF
NA | TRBJ1-5 | TRBV10-3 | NA | 15 | TGTGCCATCAGTGAGTCTCAGGGGATGGGACAGCCCCAGCATTTT | CAISESQGMGQPQHF
NA | TRBJ2-1 | TRBV5-1 | TRBD2 | 15 | TGCGCCAGCAGCTTAACTAGCGGGAGGGCAAATGAGCAGTTCTTC | CASSLTSGRANEQFF
NA | TRBJ2-5 | TRBV5-1 | NA | 15 | TGCGCCAGCAGCCACAGGGACGTATACCAAGAGACCCAGTACTTC | CASSHRDVYQETQYF
once | TRBJ2-1 | TRBV11-2 | NA | 15 | TGTGCCAGCAGCCGGGGACTCCTAGGCCCCATTGAGCAGTTCTTC | CASSRGLLGPIEQFF
NA | TRBJ2-5 | TRBV11-1 | NA | 14 | TGTGCCAGCAGCTTAGGGATGGATAGAGGGACCCAGTACTTC | CASSLGMDRGTQYF
few | TRBJ2-5 | TRBV6-5 | NA | 13 | TGTGCCAGCACCATAAGGACATTTGAGACCCAGTACTTC | CASTIRTFETQYF
NA | TRBJ2-2 | TRBV19 | NA | 15 | TGTGCCAGTAGTATGGTCACAGAAGGCTATGGGGAGCTGTTTTTT | CASSMVTEGYGELFF
NA | TRBJ2-2 | TRBV11-2 | TRBD2 | 16 | TGTGCCAGCAGCTTTGGGACTAGCGAGAACACCGGGGAGCTGTTTTTT | CASSFGTSENTGELFF
NA | TRBJ1-2 | TRBV7-3 | NA | 15 | TGTGCCAGCAGCCAAGGGGGTGGGAGGGGTAATGGCTACACCTTC | CASSQGGGRGNGYTF